What follows are 17 T cell receptor beta chains derived from one specimen sequenced in a study of shared clonotypes between healthy human individuals. Only in-frame clones appear in the TCRdb table, and some are missing; sequencing was by immunoSEQ multiplex PCR. The sample holds about 1.5 million clones; around 98% are singletons and the top ten take around 0.45%. The sequenced sample was naive CD4+ T cells sorted from blood. Regarding subset: CD45RA+ positively selected. Receptors originate from a man aged 25 to 40 in good health.

This chain joins TRBV19 and TRBJ1-4, with 9 positions matching TRBD1. Per the germline V gene, CDR1 is LNHDA and CDR2 is SQIVND (reference sequence). The trim removed 4 bases at V and 7 bases at J, leaving 13 bases unmatched. This CDR3 comprises 17 residues. CDR3 bases: TGTGCCAGTAGTACGTCCCGGGACAGGGCGACGAGTGAAAAACTGTTTTTT. Protein product: CASSTSRDRATSEKLFF.

This chain connects TRBV7-2 to TRBJ2-7, with TRBD1 matching 7 bases. J lost 2 bases, V lost 1 base, and 17 bases had no gene match. The CDR3 totals 19 residues. Germline V lookup: CDR1 SGHTA, CDR2 FQGNSA. Here the CDR3 reads CASSLVSSPQGFFPYEQYF. CDR3 DNA: TGTGCCAGCAGCTTAGTTTCGTCCCCACAGGGGTTCTTTCCCTACGAGCAGTACTTC.

The rearrangement links TRBV29-1 to TRBJ1-5, with a possible D match to TRBD1 (5 bases). The V gene's germline CDR1 is SQVTM and CDR2 ANQGSEA. The ends were cut back, 5 bases at V and 4 bases at J, with 12 bases in the middle. This CDR3 is 13 amino acids long. The CDR3 nucleotides read TGCAGCGTTTTAGCAGGGTCTAATCAGCCCCAGCATTTT. Its translation is CSVLAGSNQPQHF.

The rearrangement joins TRBV29-1 to TRBJ2-2, with D maybe TRBD2 (5 bases). From germline, CDR1 is SQVTM and CDR2 ANQGSEA. The CDR3 has 15 amino acids. V was trimmed by 6 bases and J by 2 bases, leaving 16 bases between them. The CDR3, as DNA: TGCAGCGTGGGGAACCGGGGAGCCAACACCGGGGAGCTGTTTTTT. It encodes CSVGNRGANTGELFF.

The chain carries TRBV18 and TRBJ2-7, with 14 positions matching TRBD2. Germline V gene sequence: CDR1 KGHSH, CDR2 LQKENI. The CDR3 consists of 15 residues. V shed 6 bases and J 5 bases; nucleotides not matched to a gene: 6. The CDR3 region is CASSPGLAGVNEQYF. The DNA of the CDR3 is TGTGCCAGCTCCCCGGGACTAGCGGGAGTCAACGAGCAGTACTTC. Drawing the rest from reference TRBV18 and TRBJ2-7, the complete variable domain is NAGVMQNPRHLVRRRGQEARLRCSPMKGHSHVYWYRQLPEEGLKFMVYLQKENIIDESGMPKERFSAEFPKEGPSILRIQQVVRGDSAAYFCASSPGLAGVNEQYFGPGTRLTVT.

This sequence joins TRBV18 and TRBJ1-2; D is undetermined. The germline V gene has CDR1 KGHSH and CDR2 LQKENI. The CDR3 consists of 17 residues. V lost 3 bases to trimming and J lost 0 bases, with 17 bases between them. Written as DNA, the CDR3 is TGTGCCAGCTCACCGAGCCAGGCTCTTTGGGCTAACTATGGCTACACCTTC. It translates to CASSPSQALWANYGYTF.

This chain uses TRBV27 with TRBJ2-3; D is possibly TRBD1 (5 bases). V lost 2 bases and J 5 bases, leaving 11 bases between the germline ends. Germline V gives CDR1 MNHEY, CDR2 SMNVEV (reference sequence). There are 14 residues in the CDR3. The CDR3 sequence is CASSLIGAEDTQYF. DNA of the CDR3: TGTGCCAGCAGTTTAATAGGGGCTGAAGATACGCAGTATTTT.

This clone showed up just once. This chain links TRBV27 with TRBJ2-7; TRBD1 aligns across 9 bases. With V trimmed by 4 bases and J by 5 bases, 9 bases remained unmatched. The CDR3 consists of 15 residues. From germline, CDR1 is MNHEY and CDR2 SMNVEV (reference sequence). DNA of the CDR3: TGTGCCAGCAGTTCGTTTCGGGACAGGGCCAACGAGCAGTACTTC. The encoded protein is CASSSFRDRANEQYF.

The DNA of the CDR3 is TGCAGCGTTGAAGGGACAGAACAAGACACAGATACGCAGTATTTT. Encoded protein: CSVEGTEQDTDTQYF. V is TRBV29-1 and J is TRBJ2-3, with D maybe TRBD1 (6 bases). The germline V gene has CDR1 SQVTM and CDR2 ANQGSEA. This CDR3 comprises 15 residues. The germline V and J ends were trimmed by 1 base and 2 bases, with 13 bases remaining between them.

This sequence joins TRBV27 and TRBJ2-2; the D gene could be TRBD1 or TRBD2 (5 bases each). V was trimmed by 4 bases and J by 6 bases, leaving 15 bases between them. The length of the CDR3 is 15 residues. CDR1 is MNHEY and CDR2 is SMNVEV in the germline V gene (reference sequence). For the CDR3, the DNA is TGTGCCAGCAGTTACTTACTCACGGGGCCCGGGGAGCTGTTTTTT. This codes for CASSYLLTGPGELFF.

The chain is built from TRBV28 and TRBJ2-1; TRBD2 matches at 7 bases. V dropped 4 bases and J dropped 6; count of bases not matched to a gene: 6. This CDR3 comprises 14 residues. The germline V gene has CDR1 MDHEN and CDR2 SYDVKM. CDR3: CASSSAGVGNEQFF. Here the CDR3 DNA reads TGTGCCAGCAGTTCGGCGGGAGTCGGCAATGAGCAGTTCTTC.

This clone has only one observation. The V gene is TRBV6-5, the J gene TRBJ1-2; 7 bases are a match to TRBD1. CDR1 is MNHEY, CDR2 SVGAGI, per germline. This CDR3 region has 14 residues. V lost 6 bases and J lost 5; bases outside the gene matches: 9. CDR3 sequence (DNA): TGTGCCAGCAGCCAACCCGGGACAGAATATGGCTACACCTTC. Amino acid sequence: CASSQPGTEYGYTF.

V gene TRBV25-1 combines with J gene TRBJ2-7; the D is unclear. Germline CDR1 is MGHDK and CDR2 is SYGVNS. The CDR3 totals 14 residues. V shed 3 bases and J shed 2 bases, with 11 bases lying between them. DNA of the CDR3: TGTGCCAGCAGTGATATCGCCCTGGCCTACGAGCAGTACTTC. Its protein is CASSDIALAYEQYF.

V and J are TRBV9 and TRBJ2-2; the D is unclear. V shed 4 bases and J shed 6 bases, with 7 bases lying between them. Per the germline V gene, CDR1 is SGDLS and CDR2 is YYNGEE. The CDR3 sequence is 12 residues long. The CDR3 here is CASSPTSGELFF. The CDR3 DNA is TGTGCCAGCAGCCCCACGTCCGGGGAGCTGTTTTTT.

The chain uses TRBV5-1 and TRBJ2-3; weak D call: TRBD2 (6 bases). The CDR3 extends over 17 amino acids. Germline CDR1 SGHRS, CDR2 YFSETQ. Trimming cost V 2 bases and J 7 bases, with 23 bases left between them. The CDR3 here is CASSLGGKTRPTYTQYF. Written as DNA, the CDR3 is TGCGCCAGCAGCTTAGGCGGGAAAACAAGACCAACTTATACGCAGTATTTT.

V is TRBV5-4 and J is TRBJ2-5, with 7 bases fitting TRBD1. Trimming removed 0 bases from V and 3 bases from J; junction bases left unmatched: 11. The V gene's germline CDR1 is SGHNT and CDR2 YYREEE (reference sequence). The CDR3 is 17 residues long. The CDR3 protein is CASSLDPQGVGKETQYF. The CDR3 DNA follows: TGTGCCAGCAGCTTGGACCCGCAGGGGGTGGGTAAAGAGACCCAGTACTTC.

The genes are TRBV11-2 and TRBJ2-1; 14 bases match TRBD2. The CDR3 has 14 amino acids. After removal of 5 bases from V and 9 bases from J, the junction contained 3 bases not matched to a gene. Germline V gene data show CDR1 as SGHAT and CDR2 as FQNNGV. CDR3 sequence: CASSPGLAGAEQFF. In DNA, the CDR3 is TGTGCCAGCAGCCCGGGACTAGCGGGAGCTGAGCAGTTCTTC.